The 31 T cell receptor beta chains given below trace back to one sample, sequenced in a study of cytomegalovirus exposure and HLA in healthy donors. The PCR made use of 60 Vbeta and 13 Jbeta primers. Libraries were prepared by immunoSEQ multiplex PCR; TCRdb keeps only in-frame clonotypes and omits some of them. This sample carries 120,000 to 150,000 clones, roughly 83% of them seen once, and the ten largest clones take around 4.5%. The source material was PBMCs. Receptor source: a man between 35 and 55 years old in good health and CMV-seropositive.

The table lists this clone with a count of one. The CDR3 here is CAWMSSRVGYEQYF. Here the CDR3 DNA reads TGTGCCTGGATGTCGTCCAGGGTAGGGTACGAGCAGTACTTC. V gene TRBV30 combines with J gene TRBJ2-7, with a tentative D call TRBD1 (5 bases). Germline-derived CDR1 and CDR2 are GTSNPN and SVGIG (reference sequence). With 4 bases removed from V and 4 bases from J, the gap between germline ends came to 17 bases. The CDR3 is 14 residues long.

This rearrangement joins TRBV7-9 to TRBJ1-5; 8 nucleotides align to TRBD1. Per the germline V gene, CDR1 is SEHNR and CDR2 is FQNEAQ (reference sequence). The V segment lost 4 bases and the J segment 3 bases; nucleotides outside the gene matches: 8. This CDR3 is 16 amino acids long. CDR3 residues: CASSSTTGVDNQPQHF. The CDR3 DNA follows: TGTGCCAGCAGCTCCACGACAGGGGTCGACAATCAGCCCCAGCATTTT.

This chain uses TRBV6-4 with TRBJ1-2; D might be TRBD1 (6 bases). In germline, CDR1 is MRHNA, CDR2 SNTAGT. CDR3 length: 13 residues. Trimming shortened V by 5 bases and J by 6 bases, and 13 bases separated the two germline ends. The CDR3 DNA is TGTGCCAGCAGTCAGACAGGTTTAGATGGCTACACCTTC. The encoded protein is CASSQTGLDGYTF.

The chain recombines TRBV7-9 with TRBJ1-1; D is unclear. Germline V gene lookup returns CDR1 SEHNR and CDR2 FQNEAQ (reference sequence). CDR3 size: 15 residues. Trimming removed 3 bases at V and 4 bases at J, with 15 bases between. The CDR3 bases are TGTGCCAGCAGCTTTGGTGTGGCGGGAAGCACTGAAGCTTTCTTT. Its protein is CASSFGVAGSTEAFF.

The chain links TRBV5-6 to TRBJ1-2; 7 bases agree with TRBD1. The ends lost 4 bases at V and 7 bases at J; junction bases unmatched: 7. CDR3 size: 13 residues. Germline V lookup: CDR1 SGHDT, CDR2 YYEEEE. CDR3: CASSDRAPGGYTF. In DNA form, the CDR3 reads TGTGCCAGCAGCGACAGGGCCCCGGGTGGCTACACCTTC.

The J gene is TRBJ2-6, the V gene TRBV9, with 9 bases lining up with TRBD2. CDR1 SGDLS and CDR2 YYNGEE come from the germline V gene. Trimming took 4 bases from V and 6 from J; bases not matched to a gene: 11. There are 17 residues in the CDR3. In DNA, the CDR3 is TGTGCCAGCAGCTCCGGGACTAGCCGACTTGAGGCCAACGTCCTGACTTTC. The encoded protein is CASSSGTSRLEANVLTF.

This rearrangement joins TRBV5-1 to TRBJ2-7; 10 bases map to TRBD1. J lost 4 bases, V lost 7 bases, and 11 bases had no gene match. Per the germline V gene, CDR1 is SGHRS and CDR2 is YFSETQ. The CDR3 spans 15 residues. This chain's CDR3 is CASGRPGQGLYEQYF. In DNA form, the CDR3 reads TGCGCCAGCGGGAGACCGGGACAGGGGCTATACGAGCAGTACTTC.

The V call is TRBV2, the J call TRBJ1-5; TRBD1 matches 8 bases. The length of the CDR3 is 14 residues. With V trimmed by 3 bases and J by 9 bases, 7 bases remained unmatched. Germline assignment: CDR1 SNHLY and CDR2 FYNNEI. The CDR3 protein is CASSERTGRMPQHF. The CDR3 DNA is TGTGCCAGCAGTGAGAGGACAGGGAGGATGCCCCAGCATTTT.

This clone has just one count. The V and J genes are TRBV7-3 and TRBJ2-5; a weak D match, TRBD2 (5 bases). Trimming removed 1 base from V and 4 bases from J, with 16 bases in between. Germline V gene lookup returns CDR1 SGHTA and CDR2 FQGTGA. CDR3 length: 16 amino acids. The CDR3 loop is CASSLNGPIAGETQYF. DNA of the CDR3: TGTGCCAGCAGCTTAAACGGTCCAATTGCGGGAGAGACCCAGTACTTC.

This chain joins TRBV10-3 and TRBJ2-1; 9 bases match TRBD1. V shed 7 bases and J 7 bases; nucleotides not matched to a gene: 5. In germline, CDR1 is ENHRY, CDR2 SYGVKD. The CDR3 length is 13 residues. The CDR3: CAITDRGGNEQFF. CDR3 in DNA: TGTGCCATCACGGACAGGGGAGGTAATGAGCAGTTCTTC.

The CDR3 loop reads CASSVEPGKTDTQYF. Written as DNA, the CDR3 is TGTGCCAGCAGCGTAGAGCCGGGGAAAACAGATACGCAGTATTTT. The chain is built from TRBV9 and TRBJ2-3; TRBD2 is a possible D gene (5 bases). Germline CDR1 is SGDLS and CDR2 is YYNGEE. Deletions cut 0 bases from V and 3 bases from J, with 11 bases between. The CDR3 length is 15 residues. Variable domain in full (rest from reference TRBV9 and TRBJ2-3): DSGVTQTPKHLITATGQRVTLRCSPRSGDLSVYWYQQSLDQGLQFLIQYYNGEERAKGNILERFSAQQFPDLHSELNLSSLELGDSALYFCASSVEPGKTDTQYFGPGTRLTVL.

CDR3 loop: CASSLGAGGLAYGEQYF. Here the CDR3 DNA reads TGTGCCAGCAGCTTAGGTGCAGGGGGACTAGCTTACGGCGAGCAGTACTTC. The chain is built from TRBV7-6 and TRBJ2-7; 9 bases map to TRBD2. Trimming took 1 base from V and 6 from J; bases not matched to a gene: 13. The CDR3 sequence is 17 residues long. Germline V gene sequence: CDR1 SGHVS, CDR2 FNYEAQ.

The chain employs TRBV6-1 and TRBJ1-2; D is unclear. Deletions cut 2 bases from V and 9 bases from J, with 10 bases between. Per the germline V gene, CDR1 is MNHNS and CDR2 is SASEGT. This CDR3 has 12 residues. This CDR3 is CASSELGGSYTF. The CDR3 bases are TGTGCCAGCAGTGAACTCGGCGGGAGCTACACCTTC.

This clone has a handful of counts. This chain links TRBV15 with TRBJ1-5; 7 bases fit TRBD1. Germline lookup yields CDR1 LNHNV and CDR2 YYDKDF (reference sequence). CDR3 length: 14 residues. With V trimmed by 6 bases and J by 6 bases, 8 bases remained unmatched. The CDR3 spells CATSRPGDSQPQHF. The CDR3 DNA sequence: TGTGCCACCAGTCGACCTGGGGACAGTCAGCCCCAGCATTTT.

The CDR3 DNA sequence: TGTGCCAGCAGCTTTCGGGTGACGGGGGGGAGGGAGACCCAGTACTTC. It encodes CASSFRVTGGRETQYF. The V gene is TRBV7-2, the J gene TRBJ2-5, with 8 positions matching TRBD2. This CDR3 has 16 residues. The J segment lost 5 bases and the V segment lost 3 bases, leaving 11 bases of the junction unmatched. The germline CDR1 and CDR2 sequences are SGHTA and FQGNSA.

This chain connects TRBV19 to TRBJ1-1; TRBD1 is a possible D gene (5 bases). The ends were cut back, 3 bases at V and 6 bases at J, with 17 bases in the middle. The germline gives CDR1 LNHDA, CDR2 SQIVND (reference sequence). The CDR3 runs 15 residues. CDR3 in amino acids: CASSISPGGAAEAFF. CDR3 DNA sequence: TGTGCCAGTAGTATCTCGCCCGGTGGGGCGGCTGAAGCTTTCTTT.

The J gene is TRBJ2-3, the V gene TRBV10-3; 9 bases align to TRBD2. The CDR3 totals 18 residues. The germline V gene has CDR1 ENHRY and CDR2 SYGVKD. V shed 3 bases and J 2 bases; nucleotides not matched to a gene: 12. Here the CDR3 reads CAISDLESTSGYTDTQYF. CDR3 in DNA: TGTGCCATCAGTGATCTCGAATCGACTAGCGGCTACACAGATACGCAGTATTTT.

This clone has a count of ten or more. This chain connects TRBV4-1 to TRBJ2-2; D might be TRBD2 (5 bases). V lost 1 base, J lost 7 bases, and 10 bases lay in between. This CDR3 has 14 amino acids. The germline CDR1 and CDR2 sequences are MGHRA and YSYEKL. The CDR3 nucleotides read TGCGCCAGCAGCCAAGGGTGGGGAGACGGGGAGCTGTTTTTT. Protein sequence: CASSQGWGDGELFF.

Only a few counts were recorded for this clone. This chain joins TRBV10-3 and TRBJ2-2; TRBD2 aligns across 9 bases. Germline values: CDR1 ENHRY, CDR2 SYGVKD. CDR3 size: 14 residues. V lost 10 bases to trimming and J lost 6 bases; unmatched junction nucleotides: 9. CDR3 amino acids: CATASSGTPGELFF. The CDR3 DNA is TGTGCCACCGCATCTAGCGGGACCCCCGGGGAGCTGTTTTTT.

The V and J genes are TRBV4-2 and TRBJ2-3; 11 nucleotides align to TRBD2. V was clipped by 1 base and J by 6 bases; unmatched bases: 9. Germline values: CDR1 LGHNA, CDR2 YNFKEQ. The CDR3 is 17 amino acids. The CDR3 here is CASSQVGSGRAWDTQYF. DNA of the CDR3: TGTGCCAGCAGCCAAGTTGGTAGCGGGAGGGCCTGGGATACGCAGTATTTT.

The rearrangement links TRBV18 to TRBJ2-7; 10 bases map to TRBD2. The CDR3 is 15 residues long. The germline V gene has CDR1 KGHSH and CDR2 LQKENI. V lost 4 bases, J lost 0 bases, and 3 bases stayed unmatched. The CDR3 region has the DNA TGTGCCAGCTCACGACTAGCGGGCAACTCCTACGAGCAGTACTTC. Encoded protein: CASSRLAGNSYEQYF.

This rearrangement joins TRBV4-2 to TRBJ1-2; possible D gene TRBD1, 6 bases. The germline V and J ends were trimmed by 0 bases and 8 bases, with 22 bases remaining between them. Germline loops: CDR1 LGHNA, CDR2 YNFKEQ. This CDR3 is 17 amino acids long. CDR3 residues: CASSQDPLRTATGGYTF. The CDR3 DNA reads as TGTGCCAGCAGCCAAGACCCCCTCCGGACAGCGACGGGGGGCTACACCTTC.

V is TRBV2 and J is TRBJ2-7; 9 nucleotides match TRBD1. The V and J ends lost 4 bases and 5 bases, in that order; junction bases with no gene match: 9. The CDR3 contains 15 residues. Germline assignment: CDR1 SNHLY and CDR2 FYNNEI. In nucleotides, the CDR3 is TGTGCCAGCAGTGTCCCCCGGGGACAGGGCCACGAGCAGTACTTC. Translating it yields CASSVPRGQGHEQYF. Looking up the rest from reference TRBV2 and TRBJ2-7 gives the full variable domain: EPEVTQTPSHQVTQMGQEVILRCVPISNHLYFYWYRQILGQKVEFLVSFYNNEISEKSEIFDDQFSVERPDGSNFTLKIRSTKLEDSAMYFCASSVPRGQGHEQYFGPGTRLTVT.

The rearrangement uses TRBV7-9 and TRBJ1-5; perhaps TRBD1 as D (5 bases). Looked up from germline, CDR1 is SEHNR and CDR2 is FQNEAQ (reference sequence). Deletions cut 5 bases from V and 4 bases from J, with 15 bases between. The CDR3 extends over 15 amino acids. The CDR3 bases are TGTGCCAGCAGCCCAACTGGGGGGGGAAATCAGCCCCAGCATTTT. Residues: CASSPTGGGNQPQHF.

This chain uses TRBV27 with TRBJ2-2; 10 bases fit TRBD1. CDR1 and CDR2 (germline): MNHEY, SMNVEV (reference sequence). This CDR3 has 16 amino acids. The V and J ends lost 5 bases and 6 bases, in that order; junction bases with no gene match: 9. CDR3 bases: TGTGCCAGCAGTCCCACCGGGACAGGGGTCCCCGGGGAGCTGTTTTTT. Amino acid sequence: CASSPTGTGVPGELFF.

The rearrangement links TRBV7-9 to TRBJ2-7; D gene unclear. V was clipped by 4 bases and J by 3 bases, with 4 bases between them. CDR1 and CDR2 (germline): SEHNR, FQNEAQ (reference sequence). The CDR3 loop spans 11 amino acids. The CDR3 loop is CASSSNYEQYF. CDR3 DNA sequence: TGTGCCAGCAGCTCTAACTACGAGCAGTACTTC.

This chain uses TRBV13 with TRBJ1-1; tentatively, D is TRBD1 (6 bases). The CDR3 length is 14 residues. Germline V gives CDR1 PRHDT, CDR2 FYEKMQ (reference sequence). The ends were cut back, 5 bases at V and 5 bases at J, with 15 bases in the middle. In DNA, the CDR3 is TGTGCCAGCAGCCCCGGGGGGGCGAGAACTGAAGCTTTCTTT. Its protein is CASSPGGARTEAFF. Drawing the rest from reference TRBV13 and TRBJ1-1, the complete variable domain is AAGVIQSPRHLIKEKRETATLKCYPIPRHDTVYWYQQGPGQDPQFLISFYEKMQSDKGSIPDRFSAQQFSDYHSELNMSSLELGDSALYFCASSPGGARTEAFFGQGTRLTVV.

V and J are TRBV30 and TRBJ2-2; possibly TRBD2 for D (7 bases). Germline values: CDR1 GTSNPN, CDR2 SVGIG (reference sequence). There are 15 residues in the CDR3. V was shortened by 5 bases and J by 0 bases, with 13 bases between the two germline ends. The CDR3 nucleotides are TGTGCCTGGGTGTGGGGGGGCACGAACACCGGGGAGCTGTTTTTT. Its translation: CAWVWGGTNTGELFF.

This chain links TRBV27 with TRBJ2-1; 8 bases fit TRBD1. The germline gives CDR1 MNHEY, CDR2 SMNVEV (reference sequence). CDR3 length: 15 amino acids. The ends lost 2 bases at V and 8 bases at J; junction bases unmatched: 8. DNA of the CDR3: TGTGCCAGCAGTTTAAGGGGCAGGGGGCGGGATGAGCAGTTCTTC. It is translated as CASSLRGRGRDEQFF.

The gene calls are TRBV7-9 and TRBJ1-5, with D perhaps matching TRBD1 (5 bases). Trimming pared 4 bases from V and 7 bases from J, leaving 14 bases between. Germline lookup yields CDR1 SEHNR and CDR2 FQNEAQ (reference sequence). The CDR3 has 14 residues. DNA of the CDR3: TGTGCCAGCAGCTCAATGGGGGGAGGCCAGCCCCAGCATTTT. This sequence encodes CASSSMGGGQPQHF.

CDR3 sequence reads: CASSVGGGRSYNEQFF. The CDR3 DNA reads as TGTGCCAGCAGCGTTGGGGGGGGCCGCTCCTACAATGAGCAGTTCTTC. The V call is TRBV9, the J call TRBJ2-1, with D maybe TRBD2 (7 bases). The CDR3 length is 16 residues. V was cut by 2 bases and J by 0 bases, with 12 bases left in between. Germline CDR1 SGDLS, CDR2 YYNGEE.